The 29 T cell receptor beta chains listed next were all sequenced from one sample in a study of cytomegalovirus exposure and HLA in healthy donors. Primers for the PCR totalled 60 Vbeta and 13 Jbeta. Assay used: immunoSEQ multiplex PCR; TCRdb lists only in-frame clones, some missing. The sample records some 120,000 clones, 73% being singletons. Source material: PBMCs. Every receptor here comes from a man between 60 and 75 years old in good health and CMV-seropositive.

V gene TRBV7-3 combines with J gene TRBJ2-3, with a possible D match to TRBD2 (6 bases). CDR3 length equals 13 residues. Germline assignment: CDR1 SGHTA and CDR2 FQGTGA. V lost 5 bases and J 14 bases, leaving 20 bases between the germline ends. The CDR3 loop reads CASSPNVGGTGYF. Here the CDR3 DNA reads TGTGCCAGCAGCCCTAACGTAGGCGGGACCGGGTATTTT.

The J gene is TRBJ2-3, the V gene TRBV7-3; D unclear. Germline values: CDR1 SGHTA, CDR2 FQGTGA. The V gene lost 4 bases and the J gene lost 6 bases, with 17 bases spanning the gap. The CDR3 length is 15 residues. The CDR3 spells CASSSPRGSRDTQYF. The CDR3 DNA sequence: TGTGCCAGCAGCTCCCCAAGAGGATCACGGGATACGCAGTATTTT. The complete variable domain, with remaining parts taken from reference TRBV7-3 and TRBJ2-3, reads GAGVSQTPSNKVTEKGKYVELRCDPISGHTALYWYRQSLGQGPEFLIYFQGTGAADDSGLPNDRFFAVRPEGSVSTLKIQRTERGDSAVYLCASSSPRGSRDTQYFGPGTRLTVL.

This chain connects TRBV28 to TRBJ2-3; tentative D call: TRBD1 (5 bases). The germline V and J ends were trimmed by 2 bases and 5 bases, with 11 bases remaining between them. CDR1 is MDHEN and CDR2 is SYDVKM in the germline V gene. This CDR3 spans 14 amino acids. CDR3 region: CASSLQKGQDTQYF. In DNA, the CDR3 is TGTGCCAGCAGTTTACAAAAGGGGCAAGATACGCAGTATTTT.

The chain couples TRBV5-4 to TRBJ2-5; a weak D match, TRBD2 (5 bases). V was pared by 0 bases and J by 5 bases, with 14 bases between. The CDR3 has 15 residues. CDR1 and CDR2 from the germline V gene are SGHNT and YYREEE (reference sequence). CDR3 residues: CASSLGGVRGETQYF. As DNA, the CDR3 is TGTGCCAGCAGCTTGGGGGGAGTTCGTGGCGAGACCCAGTACTTC.

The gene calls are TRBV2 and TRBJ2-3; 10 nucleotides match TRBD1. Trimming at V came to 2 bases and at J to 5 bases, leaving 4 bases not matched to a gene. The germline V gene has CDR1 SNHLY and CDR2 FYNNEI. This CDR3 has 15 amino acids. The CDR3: CASSERQGAGDTQYF. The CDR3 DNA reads TGTGCCAGCAGTGAACGACAGGGGGCAGGAGATACGCAGTATTTT.

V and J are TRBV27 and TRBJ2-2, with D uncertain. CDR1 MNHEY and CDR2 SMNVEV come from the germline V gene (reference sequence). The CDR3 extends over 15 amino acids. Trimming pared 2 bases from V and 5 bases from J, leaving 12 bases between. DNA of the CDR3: TGTGCCAGCAGTTTAGGCTTCACGGGTACCGGGGAGCTGTTTTTT. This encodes CASSLGFTGTGELFF.

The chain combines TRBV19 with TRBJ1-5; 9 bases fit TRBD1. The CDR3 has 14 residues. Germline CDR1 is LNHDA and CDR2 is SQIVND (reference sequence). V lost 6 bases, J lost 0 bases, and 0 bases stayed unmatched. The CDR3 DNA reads TGTGCCAGTAGGGACAGGGGTAGCAATCAGCCCCAGCATTTT. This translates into CASRDRGSNQPQHF.

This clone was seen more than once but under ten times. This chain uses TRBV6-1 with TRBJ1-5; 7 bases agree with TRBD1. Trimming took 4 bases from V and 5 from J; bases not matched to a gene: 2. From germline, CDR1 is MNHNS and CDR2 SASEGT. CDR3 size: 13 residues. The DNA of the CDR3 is TGTGCCAGCAGTGCTCAGGGGGATCAGCCCCAGCATTTT. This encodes CASSAQGDQPQHF.

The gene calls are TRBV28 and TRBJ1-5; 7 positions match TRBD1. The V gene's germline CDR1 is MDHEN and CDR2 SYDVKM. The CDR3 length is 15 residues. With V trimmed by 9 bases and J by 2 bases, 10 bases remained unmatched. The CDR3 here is CASVTGLRGNQPQHF. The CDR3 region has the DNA TGTGCCAGTGTGACAGGGTTGAGGGGCAATCAGCCCCAGCATTTT.

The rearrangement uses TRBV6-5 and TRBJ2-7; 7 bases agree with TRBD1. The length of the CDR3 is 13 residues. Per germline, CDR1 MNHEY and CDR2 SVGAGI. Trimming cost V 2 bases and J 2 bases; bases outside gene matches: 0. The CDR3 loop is CASSYDRAYEQYF. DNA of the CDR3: TGTGCCAGCAGTTACGACAGGGCCTACGAGCAGTACTTC.

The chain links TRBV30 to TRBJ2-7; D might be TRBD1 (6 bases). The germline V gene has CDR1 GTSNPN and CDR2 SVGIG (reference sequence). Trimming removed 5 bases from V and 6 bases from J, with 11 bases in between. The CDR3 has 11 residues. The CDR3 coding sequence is TGTGCCTGGGGGGACAATCGCGAGCAGTACTTC. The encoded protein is CAWGDNREQYF.

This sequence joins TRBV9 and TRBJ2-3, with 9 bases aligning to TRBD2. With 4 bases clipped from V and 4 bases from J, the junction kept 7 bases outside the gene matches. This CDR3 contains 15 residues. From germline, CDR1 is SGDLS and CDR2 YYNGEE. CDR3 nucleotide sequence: TGTGCCAGCAGCCCGCGGGGGGGAGGCGCAGATACGCAGTATTTT. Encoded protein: CASSPRGGGADTQYF.

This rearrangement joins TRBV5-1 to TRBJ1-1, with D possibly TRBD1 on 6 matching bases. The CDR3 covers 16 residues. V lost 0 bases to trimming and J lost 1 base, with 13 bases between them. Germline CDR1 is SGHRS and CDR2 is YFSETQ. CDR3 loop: CASSLGAGASNTEAFF. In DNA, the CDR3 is TGCGCCAGCAGCTTGGGAGCAGGGGCCTCGAACACTGAAGCTTTCTTT.

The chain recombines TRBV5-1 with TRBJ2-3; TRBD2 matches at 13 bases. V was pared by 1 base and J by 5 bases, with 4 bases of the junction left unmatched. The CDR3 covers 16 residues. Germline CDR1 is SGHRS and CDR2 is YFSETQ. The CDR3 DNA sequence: TGCGCCAGCAGCTTGACTAGCGGGGGGGCGTTAGATACGCAGTATTTT. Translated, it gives CASSLTSGGALDTQYF.

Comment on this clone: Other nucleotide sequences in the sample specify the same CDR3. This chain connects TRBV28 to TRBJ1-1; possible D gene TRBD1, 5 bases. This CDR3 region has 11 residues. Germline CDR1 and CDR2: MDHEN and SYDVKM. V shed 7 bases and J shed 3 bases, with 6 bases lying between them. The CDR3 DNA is TGTGCCAGCATAGGGGACACTGAAGCTTTCTTT. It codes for CASIGDTEAFF.

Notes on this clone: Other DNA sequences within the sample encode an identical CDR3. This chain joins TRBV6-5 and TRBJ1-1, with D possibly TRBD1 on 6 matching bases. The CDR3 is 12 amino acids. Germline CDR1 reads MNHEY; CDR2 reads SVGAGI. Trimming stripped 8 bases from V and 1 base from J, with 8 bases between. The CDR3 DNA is TGTGCCAGCTCCAGGGGGAACACTGAAGCTTTCTTT. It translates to CASSRGNTEAFF.

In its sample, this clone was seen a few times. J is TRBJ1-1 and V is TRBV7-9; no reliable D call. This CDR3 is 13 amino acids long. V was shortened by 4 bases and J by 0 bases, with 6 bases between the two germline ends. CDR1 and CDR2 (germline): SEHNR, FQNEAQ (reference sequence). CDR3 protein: CASSSAVNTEAFF. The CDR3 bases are TGTGCCAGCAGCTCGGCGGTGAACACTGAAGCTTTCTTT.

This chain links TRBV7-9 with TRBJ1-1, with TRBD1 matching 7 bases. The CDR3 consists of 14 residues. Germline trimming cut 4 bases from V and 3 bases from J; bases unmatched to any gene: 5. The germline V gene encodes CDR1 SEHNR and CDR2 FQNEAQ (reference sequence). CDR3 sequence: CASSSFTGDTEAFF. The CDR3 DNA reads TGTGCCAGCAGCTCCTTTACAGGGGACACTGAAGCTTTCTTT.

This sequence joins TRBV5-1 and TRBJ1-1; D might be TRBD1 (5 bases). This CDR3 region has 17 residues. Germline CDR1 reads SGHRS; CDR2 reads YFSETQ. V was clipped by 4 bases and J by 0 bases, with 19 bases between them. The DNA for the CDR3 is TGCGCCAGCAGCCTGGGCGGGGGTGGACACCTGAACACTGAAGCTTTCTTT. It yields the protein CASSLGGGGHLNTEAFF. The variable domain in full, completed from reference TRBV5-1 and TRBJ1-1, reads KAGVTQTPRYLIKTRGQQVTLSCSPISGHRSVSWYQQTPGQGLQFLFEYFSETQRNKGNFPGRFSGRQFSNSRSEMNVSTLELGDSALYLCASSLGGGGHLNTEAFFGQGTRLTVV.

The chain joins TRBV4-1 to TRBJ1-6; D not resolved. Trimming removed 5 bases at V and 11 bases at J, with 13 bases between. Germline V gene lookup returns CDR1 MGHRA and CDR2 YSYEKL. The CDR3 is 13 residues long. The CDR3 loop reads CASSDFLVPPLHF. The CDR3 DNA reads TGCGCCAGCAGCGACTTTCTGGTTCCACCCCTCCACTTT.

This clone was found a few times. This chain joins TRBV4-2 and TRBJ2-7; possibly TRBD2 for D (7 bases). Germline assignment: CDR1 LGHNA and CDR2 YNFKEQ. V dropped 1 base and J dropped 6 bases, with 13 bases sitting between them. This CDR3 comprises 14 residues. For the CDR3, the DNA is TGTGCCAGCAGCCAAGCGGGGGGCCATCTCGAGCAGTACTTC. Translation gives CASSQAGGHLEQYF.

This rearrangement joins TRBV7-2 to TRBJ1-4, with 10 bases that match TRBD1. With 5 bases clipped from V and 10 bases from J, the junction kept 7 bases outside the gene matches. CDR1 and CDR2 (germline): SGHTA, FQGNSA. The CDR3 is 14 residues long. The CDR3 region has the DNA TGTGCCAGCAGCCTGGACAGGGGGGAACGAAAACTGTTTTTT. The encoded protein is CASSLDRGERKLFF.

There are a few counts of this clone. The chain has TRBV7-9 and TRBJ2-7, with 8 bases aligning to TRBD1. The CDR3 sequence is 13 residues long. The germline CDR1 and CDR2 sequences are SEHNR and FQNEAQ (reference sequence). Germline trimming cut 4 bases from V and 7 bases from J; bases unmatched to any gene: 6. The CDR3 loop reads CASSSRTGREQYF. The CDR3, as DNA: TGTGCCAGCAGCTCCCGGACAGGGCGGGAGCAGTACTTC. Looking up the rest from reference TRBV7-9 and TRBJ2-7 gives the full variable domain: DTGVSQNPRHKITKRGQNVTFRCDPISEHNRLYWYRQTLGQGPEFLTYFQNEAQLEKSRLLSDRFSAERPKGSFSTLEIQRTEQGDSAMYLCASSSRTGREQYFGPGTRLTVT.

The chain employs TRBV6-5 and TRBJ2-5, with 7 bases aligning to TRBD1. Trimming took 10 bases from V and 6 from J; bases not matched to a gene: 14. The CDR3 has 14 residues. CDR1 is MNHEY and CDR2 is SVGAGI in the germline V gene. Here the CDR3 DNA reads TGTGCCACCTCACTCGACAGGGCAATAAAGACCCAGTACTTC. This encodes CATSLDRAIKTQYF.

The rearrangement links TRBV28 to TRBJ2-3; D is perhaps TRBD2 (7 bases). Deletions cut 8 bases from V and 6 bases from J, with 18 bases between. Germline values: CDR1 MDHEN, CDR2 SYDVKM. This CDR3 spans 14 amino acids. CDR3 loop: CASRGAGEGDTQYF. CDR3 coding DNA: TGTGCCAGCCGGGGGGCAGGGGAGGGGGATACGCAGTATTTT.

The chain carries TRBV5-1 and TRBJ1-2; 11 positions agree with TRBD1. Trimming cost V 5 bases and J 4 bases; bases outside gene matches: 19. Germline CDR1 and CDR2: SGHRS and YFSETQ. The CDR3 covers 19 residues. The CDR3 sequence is CASRHAPGQGASNAYGYTF. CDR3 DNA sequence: TGCGCCAGCAGACACGCGCCCGGACAGGGGGCGTCAAATGCCTATGGCTACACCTTC.

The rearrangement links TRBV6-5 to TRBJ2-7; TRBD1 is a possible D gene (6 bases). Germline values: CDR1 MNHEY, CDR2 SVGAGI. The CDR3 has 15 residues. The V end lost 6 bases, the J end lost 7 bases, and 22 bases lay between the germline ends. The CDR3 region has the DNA TGTGCCAGCAGCCCCCCGAGTCGGACCCAGGGGGAGCAGTACTTC. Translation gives CASSPPSRTQGEQYF.

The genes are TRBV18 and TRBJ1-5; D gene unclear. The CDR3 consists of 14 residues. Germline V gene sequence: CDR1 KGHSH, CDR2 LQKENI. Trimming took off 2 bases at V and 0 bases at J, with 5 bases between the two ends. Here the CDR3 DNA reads TGTGCCAGCTCACCAACAGCTAGCAATCAGCCCCAGCATTTT. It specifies CASSPTASNQPQHF.

CDR3 nucleotide sequence: TGTGCCAGCAGCTTAGCTGCACAGGGTTGGGAGACCCAGTACTTC. Translated: CASSLAAQGWETQYF. The gene calls are TRBV7-2 and TRBJ2-5, with a weak D call TRBD1 (6 bases). From germline, CDR1 is SGHTA and CDR2 FQGNSA. The CDR3 contains 15 residues. Trimming pared 0 bases from V and 5 bases from J, leaving 13 bases between. The variable domain in full, with the rest retrieved from reference TRBV7-2 and TRBJ2-5, is GAGVSQSPSNKVTEKGKDVELRCDPISGHTALYWYRQSLGQGLEFLIYFQGNSAPDKSGLPSDRFSAERTGGSVSTLTIQRTQQEDSAVYLCASSLAAQGWETQYFGPGTRLLVL.